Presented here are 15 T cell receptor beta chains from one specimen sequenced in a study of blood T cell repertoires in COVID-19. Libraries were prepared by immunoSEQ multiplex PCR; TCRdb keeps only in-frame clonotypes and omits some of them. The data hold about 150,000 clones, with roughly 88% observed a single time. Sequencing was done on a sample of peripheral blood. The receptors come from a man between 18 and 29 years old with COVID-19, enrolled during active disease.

The CDR3 reads CASSYAREGEAFF. CDR3 in DNA: TGTGCCAGCAGCTATGCCAGGGAGGGCGAAGCTTTCTTT. The chain couples TRBV7-3 to TRBJ1-1, with D possibly being TRBD1 (5 bases). Trimming stripped 4 bases from V and 8 bases from J, with 14 bases between. CDR1 SGHTA and CDR2 FQGTGA come from the germline V gene. The CDR3 runs 13 residues.

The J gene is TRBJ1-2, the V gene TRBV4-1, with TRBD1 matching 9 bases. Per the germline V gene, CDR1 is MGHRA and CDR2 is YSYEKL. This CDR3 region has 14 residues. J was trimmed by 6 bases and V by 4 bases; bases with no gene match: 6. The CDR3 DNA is TGCGCCAGCAGCCGTCGGGACAGGGCCGATGGCTACACCTTC. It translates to CASSRRDRADGYTF.

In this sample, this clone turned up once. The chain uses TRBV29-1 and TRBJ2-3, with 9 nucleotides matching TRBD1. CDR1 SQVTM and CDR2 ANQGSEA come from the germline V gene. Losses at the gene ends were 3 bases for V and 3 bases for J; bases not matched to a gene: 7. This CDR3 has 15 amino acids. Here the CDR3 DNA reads TGCAGCGTTGAGGGTACAGGGGGCGGGACAGATACGCAGTATTTT. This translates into CSVEGTGGGTDTQYF.

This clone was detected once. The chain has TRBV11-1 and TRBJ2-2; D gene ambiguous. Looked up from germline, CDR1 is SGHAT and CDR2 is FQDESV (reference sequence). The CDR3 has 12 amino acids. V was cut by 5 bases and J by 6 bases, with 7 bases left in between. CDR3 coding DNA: TGTGCCAGCAGCCCCGGTCCCGGGGAGCTGTTTTTT. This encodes CASSPGPGELFF.

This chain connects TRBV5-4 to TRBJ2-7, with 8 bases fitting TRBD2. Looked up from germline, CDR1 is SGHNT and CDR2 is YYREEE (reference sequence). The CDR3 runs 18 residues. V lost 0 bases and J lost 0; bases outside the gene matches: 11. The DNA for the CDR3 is TGTGCCAGCAGCTTGGGAGCCAGGGTAGCGGGGTTCTCCTACGAGCAGTACTTC. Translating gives CASSLGARVAGFSYEQYF.

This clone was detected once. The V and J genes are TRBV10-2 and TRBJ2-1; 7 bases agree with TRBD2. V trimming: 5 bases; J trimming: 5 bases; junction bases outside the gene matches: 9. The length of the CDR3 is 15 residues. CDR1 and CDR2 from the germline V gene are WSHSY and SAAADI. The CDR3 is CASSPAGTNHNEQFF. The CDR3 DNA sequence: TGCGCCAGCAGTCCAGCGGGAACGAACCACAATGAGCAGTTCTTC.

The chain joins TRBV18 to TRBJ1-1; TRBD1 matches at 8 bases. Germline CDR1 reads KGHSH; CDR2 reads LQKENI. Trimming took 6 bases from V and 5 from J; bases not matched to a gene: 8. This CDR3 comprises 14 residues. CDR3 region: CASSQTGGETEAFF. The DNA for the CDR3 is TGTGCCAGCTCGCAAACAGGGGGAGAGACTGAAGCTTTCTTT.

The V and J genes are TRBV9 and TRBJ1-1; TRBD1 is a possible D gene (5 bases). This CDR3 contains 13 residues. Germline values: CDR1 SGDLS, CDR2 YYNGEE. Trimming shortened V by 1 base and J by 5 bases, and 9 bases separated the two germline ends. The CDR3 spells CASSVTGRTEAFF. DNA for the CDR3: TGTGCCAGCAGCGTAACAGGAAGAACTGAAGCTTTCTTT.

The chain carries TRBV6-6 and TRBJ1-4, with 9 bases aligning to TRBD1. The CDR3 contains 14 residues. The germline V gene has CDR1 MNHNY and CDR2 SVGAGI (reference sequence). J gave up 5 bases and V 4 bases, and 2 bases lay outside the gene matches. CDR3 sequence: CASSLGQGNEKLFF. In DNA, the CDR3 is TGTGCCAGCAGTTTAGGACAGGGGAATGAAAAACTGTTTTTT.

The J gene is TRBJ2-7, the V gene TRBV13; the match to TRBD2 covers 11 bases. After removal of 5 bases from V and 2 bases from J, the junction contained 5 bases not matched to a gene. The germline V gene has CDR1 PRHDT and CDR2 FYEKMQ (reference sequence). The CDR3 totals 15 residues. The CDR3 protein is CASSGGTSGTYEQYF. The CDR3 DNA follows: TGTGCCAGCAGCGGAGGGACTAGCGGTACCTACGAGCAGTACTTC. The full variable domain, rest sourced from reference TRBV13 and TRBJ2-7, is AAGVIQSPRHLIKEKRETATLKCYPIPRHDTVYWYQQGPGQDPQFLISFYEKMQSDKGSIPDRFSAQQFSDYHSELNMSSLELGDSALYFCASSGGTSGTYEQYFGPGTRLTVT.

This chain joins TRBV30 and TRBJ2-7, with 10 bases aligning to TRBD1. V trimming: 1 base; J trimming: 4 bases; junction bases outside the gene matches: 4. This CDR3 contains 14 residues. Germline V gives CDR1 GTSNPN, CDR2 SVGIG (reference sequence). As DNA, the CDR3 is TGTGCCTGGAGTGCCGACAGGGGGCCGTACGAGCAGTACTTC. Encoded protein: CAWSADRGPYEQYF.

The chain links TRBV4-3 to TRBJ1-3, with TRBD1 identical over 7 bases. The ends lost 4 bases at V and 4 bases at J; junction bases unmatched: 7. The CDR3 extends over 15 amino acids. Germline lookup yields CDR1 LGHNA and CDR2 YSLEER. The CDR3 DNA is TGCGCCAGCAGCCCAGCGACAGGGAACGGAAACACCATATATTTT. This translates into CASSPATGNGNTIYF.

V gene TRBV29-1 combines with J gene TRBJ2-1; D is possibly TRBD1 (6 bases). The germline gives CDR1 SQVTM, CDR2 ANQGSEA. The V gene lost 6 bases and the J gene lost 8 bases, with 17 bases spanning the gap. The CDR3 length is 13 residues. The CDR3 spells CSVILQGGHEQFF. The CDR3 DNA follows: TGCAGCGTCATCCTACAGGGTGGGCATGAGCAGTTCTTC.

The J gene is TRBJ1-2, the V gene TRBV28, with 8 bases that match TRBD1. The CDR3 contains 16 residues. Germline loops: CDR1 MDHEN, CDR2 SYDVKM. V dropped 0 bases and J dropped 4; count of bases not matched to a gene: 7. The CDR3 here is CASSLWGQGAGYGYTF. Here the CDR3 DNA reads TGTGCCAGCAGTTTATGGGGGCAGGGGGCTGGCTATGGCTACACCTTC.

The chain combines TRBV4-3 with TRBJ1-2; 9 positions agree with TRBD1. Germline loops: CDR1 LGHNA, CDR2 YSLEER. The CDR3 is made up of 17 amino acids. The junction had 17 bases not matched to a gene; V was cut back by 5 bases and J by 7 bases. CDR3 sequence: CASSWGQGYLSSSGYTF. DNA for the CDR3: TGCGCCAGCAGCTGGGGACAGGGTTATTTATCCAGTAGTGGCTACACCTTC.